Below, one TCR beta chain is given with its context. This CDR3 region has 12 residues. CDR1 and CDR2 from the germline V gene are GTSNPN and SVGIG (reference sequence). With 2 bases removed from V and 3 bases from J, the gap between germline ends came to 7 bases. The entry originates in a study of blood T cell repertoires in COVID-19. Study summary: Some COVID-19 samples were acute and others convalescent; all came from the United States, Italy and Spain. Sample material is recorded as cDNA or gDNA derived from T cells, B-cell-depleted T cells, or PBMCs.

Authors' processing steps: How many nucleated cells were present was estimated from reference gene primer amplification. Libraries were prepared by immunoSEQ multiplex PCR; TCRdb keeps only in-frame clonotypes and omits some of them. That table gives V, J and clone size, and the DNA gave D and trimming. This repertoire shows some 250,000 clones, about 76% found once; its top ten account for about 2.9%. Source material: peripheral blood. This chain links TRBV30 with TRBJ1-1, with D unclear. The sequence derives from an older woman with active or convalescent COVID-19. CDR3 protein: CAWSIRDTEAFF. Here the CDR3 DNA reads TGTGCCTGGAGTATTCGGGACACTGAAGCTTTCTTT.